Each of the 18 T cell receptor beta chains below was sequenced from the same sample in a study of post-analysis software for immune sequencing data. Study-wide findings and caveats: Five or six TRBV segments were more frequent in patients than controls; TRBV5-6, TRBV5-1 and TRBV20-1 belonged to this group.

These receptors' antigens are unknown. Unique molecular identifiers tagged the TCR beta cDNA libraries. Via MiXCR, TCRdb re-called the PCR reads, giving one row per CDR3 protein. Of roughly 730,000 distinct CDR3 sequences in the sample, 25% to 30% were seen once. The sequenced sample consisted of blood. The receptors stem from a girl under 18 with multiple sclerosis.

This clonotype was detected a few times. The chain carries TRBV12-5 and TRBJ2-5, with a possible D match to TRBD2 (5 bases). Germline V CDR1 and CDR2: LGHNT, FRNRAP. CDR3 size: 14 residues. V dropped 6 bases and J dropped 2 bases, with 13 bases sitting between them. For the CDR3, the DNA is TGTGCTAGTGGCCGCACCGGGGTACAAGAGACCCAGTACTTC. Amino acid sequence: CASGRTGVQETQYF.

This clonotype has just a few counts. The CDR3 DNA is TGCAGCGTTGAAGGGGCCTGGGGGCTTAGCACAGATACGCAGTATTTT. Residues: CSVEGAWGLSTDTQYF. The gene calls are TRBV29-1 and TRBJ2-3; possibly TRBD1 for D (6 bases). V shed 1 base and J shed 0 bases, with 14 bases lying between them. This CDR3 is built from 16 residues. Germline V lookup: CDR1 SQVTM, CDR2 ANQGSEA.

The chain combines TRBV27 with TRBJ1-1; tentative D call: TRBD1 (6 bases). Trimming cost V 5 bases and J 5 bases, with 18 bases left between them. This CDR3 is 15 amino acids long. Germline CDR1 is MNHEY and CDR2 is SMNVEV (reference sequence). The CDR3 loop reads CASSPLHLTGTEAFF. CDR3 nucleotides: TGTGCCAGCAGTCCTTTACACCTCACAGGGACTGAAGCTTTCTTT.

The rearrangement joins TRBV6-4 to TRBJ2-1, with 7 nucleotides matching TRBD1. The J call may be mistaken, given a closer DNA end match to TRBJ2-7. Germline loops: CDR1 MRHNA, CDR2 SNTAGT. This CDR3 is built from 15 residues. CDR3 DNA: TGTGCCAGCAGGACAGGGTCGAGGTCCTACAATGAGCAGTACTTC. Protein product: CASRTGSRSYNEQYF.

V gene TRBV28 combines with J gene TRBJ2-4; D is perhaps TRBD1 (6 bases). There are 15 residues in the CDR3. Trimming took 7 bases from V and 1 from J, leaving 14 bases between them. CDR1 is MDHEN and CDR2 is SYDVKM in the germline V gene. The CDR3 reads CASNLGAAAKNIQYF. Written as DNA, the CDR3 is TGTGCCAGCAATTTGGGGGCAGCCGCCAAAAACATTCAGTACTTC.

The chain carries TRBV7-2 and TRBJ1-1; D unresolved. V was clipped by 2 bases and J by 4 bases, with 14 bases between them. Germline CDR1 SGHTA, CDR2 FQGNSA. The CDR3 extends over 15 amino acids. As DNA, the CDR3 is TGTGCCAGCAGCTTAAATTCCGGGGAGGGCACTGAAGCTTTCTTT. It is translated as CASSLNSGEGTEAFF.

V usage is TRBV7-9 and J usage is TRBJ1-1; D is possibly TRBD1 (5 bases). V was clipped by 0 bases and J by 6 bases, with 11 bases between them. The CDR3 totals 14 residues. Germline V lookup: CDR1 SEHNR, CDR2 FQNEAQ (reference sequence). The CDR3 loop is CASSLALRGAEAFF. The DNA of the CDR3 is TGTGCCAGCAGCTTAGCCCTGAGGGGCGCTGAAGCTTTCTTT.

The V call is TRBV11-2, the J call TRBJ1-1, with D tentatively TRBD1 (6 bases). The CDR3 consists of 15 residues. Germline assignment: CDR1 SGHAT and CDR2 FQNNGV. V shed 5 bases and J shed 4 bases, with 17 bases lying between them. CDR3 nucleotides: TGTGCCAGCAGCCCCCGGACAGTCTTTGGCACTGAAGCTTTCTTT. It specifies CASSPRTVFGTEAFF.

The chain has TRBV28 and TRBJ2-3, with a possible D match to TRBD2 (5 bases). The germline V gene encodes CDR1 MDHEN and CDR2 SYDVKM. V was trimmed by 5 bases and J by 0 bases, leaving 15 bases between them. The CDR3 extends over 16 amino acids. The CDR3 reads CASSPLLARSTDTQYF. The CDR3 DNA sequence: TGTGCCAGCAGTCCACTCCTAGCTAGAAGCACAGATACGCAGTATTTT. The whole variable domain, remainder taken from reference TRBV28 and TRBJ2-3, is DVKVTQSSRYLVKRTGEKVFLECVQDMDHENMFWYRQDPGLGLRLIYFSYDVKMKEKGDIPEGYSVSREKKERFSLILESASTNQTSMYLCASSPLLARSTDTQYFGPGTRLTVL.

This clonotype came up a few times. The DNA of the CDR3 is TGTGCCAGCGAACGAGGGCACTACGAGCAGTACTTC. Protein: CASERGHYEQYF. The V call is TRBV7-9, the J call TRBJ2-7, with D maybe TRBD2 (5 bases). V gave up 8 bases and J gave up 3 bases, with 11 bases separating them. The CDR3 runs 12 residues. CDR1 is SEHNR and CDR2 is FQNEAQ in the germline V gene (reference sequence).

The chain links TRBV11-2 to TRBJ1-1; no reliable D call. V dropped 0 bases and J dropped 11 bases, with 16 bases sitting between them. CDR1 is SGHAT, CDR2 FQNNGV, per germline. The CDR3 contains 14 residues. The CDR3 DNA is TGTGCCAGCAGCTTAGATGGACCGAGGACGATGGCTTTCTTT. As protein: CASSLDGPRTMAFF.

The chain employs TRBV27 and TRBJ2-1; possible D gene TRBD1, 6 bases. V lost 5 bases and J lost 6, with 17 bases in between. CDR1 is MNHEY, CDR2 SMNVEV, per germline (reference sequence). The CDR3 extends over 15 amino acids. This CDR3 is CASSLTGTQINEQFF. DNA of the CDR3: TGTGCCAGCAGTCTCACAGGGACCCAAATCAATGAGCAGTTCTTC.

The chain has TRBV27 and TRBJ1-6; the D is unclear. The CDR3 is 15 residues long. V was pared by 7 bases and J by 6 bases, with 16 bases between. Per germline, CDR1 MNHEY and CDR2 SMNVEV (reference sequence). CDR3 nucleotide sequence: TGTGCCAGCAACCCGGCGGGCCCCCTTAATTCACCCCTCCACTTT. Translated: CASNPAGPLNSPLHF.

This clonotype was detected only a few times. V is TRBV6-2 or TRBV6-3 and J is TRBJ1-2; D gene uncertain. CDR1 is MNHEY and CDR2 is SVGEGT in the germline V gene. This CDR3 is built from 14 residues. V gave up 8 bases and J gave up 8 bases, with 21 bases separating them. For the CDR3, the DNA is TGTGCCAGCGAATGGAGGGCAACGGGAGGAGGCTACACCTTC. Translating it yields CASEWRATGGGYTF.

V usage is TRBV28 and J usage is TRBJ1-1, with D unresolved. There are 13 residues in the CDR3. CDR1 and CDR2 (germline): MDHEN, SYDVKM. Deletions cut 3 bases from V and 6 bases from J, with 11 bases between. The CDR3 region is CASSLPFSAEAFF. In DNA, the CDR3 is TGTGCCAGCAGTTTGCCCTTTTCCGCTGAAGCTTTCTTT. Full variable domain (remainder filled in from reference TRBV28 and TRBJ1-1): DVKVTQSSRYLVKRTGEKVFLECVQDMDHENMFWYRQDPGLGLRLIYFSYDVKMKEKGDIPEGYSVSREKKERFSLILESASTNQTSMYLCASSLPFSAEAFFGQGTRLTVV.

This clonotype showed up just a few times. This chain joins TRBV20-1 and TRBJ2-3; D tentatively reads TRBD1 or TRBD2 (5 bases each). This CDR3 spans 14 amino acids. Looked up from germline, CDR1 is DFQATT and CDR2 is SNEGSKA (reference sequence). Trimming removed 3 bases at V and 1 base at J, with 11 bases between. The CDR3 DNA sequence: TGCAGTGCTAGTATTGAGGGGCGCACAGATACGCAGTATTTT. Protein product: CSASIEGRTDTQYF.

This clonotype was seen a few times. V is TRBV29-1 and J is TRBJ2-1; the D is unclear. V lost 3 bases to trimming and J lost 3 bases, with 15 bases between them. This CDR3 has 15 amino acids. Germline CDR1 reads SQVTM; CDR2 reads ANQGSEA. CDR3 residues: CSVETGMNYYNEQFF. The CDR3 DNA is TGCAGCGTTGAGACCGGTATGAACTACTACAATGAGCAGTTCTTC.

This clonotype was recorded once. J is TRBJ2-7 and V is TRBV20-1, with D uncertain. The V gene lost 3 bases and the J gene lost 1 base, with 10 bases spanning the gap. CDR1 is DFQATT and CDR2 is SNEGSKA in the germline V gene (reference sequence). CDR3 size: 13 residues. The CDR3 region has the DNA TGCAGTGCTAGGGGCGGAATGTCCTACGAGCAGTACTTC. It encodes CSARGGMSYEQYF.